The 27 T cell receptor beta chains presented below share a single source sample, sequenced in a study of blood T cell repertoires in COVID-19. Only in-frame clones appear in the TCRdb table, and some are missing; sequencing was by immunoSEQ multiplex PCR. The profile covers fewer than 250,000 clones, with 65% to 90% appearing a single time and about 9.1% taken by the ten largest. The sequenced sample consisted of PBMCs or T cells enriched from blood (not recorded which). The receptors were gathered from a woman in her fifties or sixties with acute COVID-19.

The CDR3 region has the DNA TGTGCCAGCAGCCCTGGGCCGGTCAGGCATGAGCAGTTCTTC. Translated, it gives CASSPGPVRHEQFF. The rearrangement links TRBV11-3 to TRBJ2-1; D is unresolved. CDR3 length equals 14 residues. The V gene lost 5 bases and the J gene lost 8 bases, with 16 bases spanning the gap. From germline, CDR1 is SGHNT and CDR2 YENEEA.

CDR3 sequence reads: CASSLGGLGGAFF. In DNA, the CDR3 is TGTGCCAGCAGCTTAGGAGGCCTAGGTGGAGCTTTCTTT. This sequence joins TRBV11-2 and TRBJ1-1, with unresolved D. CDR1 and CDR2 (germline): SGHAT, FQNNGV. The CDR3 is made up of 13 amino acids. V was pared by 1 base and J by 10 bases, with 13 bases between. The full variable domain, with the rest looked up from reference TRBV11-2 and TRBJ1-1, is EAGVAQSPRYKIIEKRQSVAFWCNPISGHATLYWYQQILGQGPKLLIQFQNNGVVDDSQLPKDRFSAERLKGVDSTLKIQPAKLEDSAVYLCASSLGGLGGAFFGQGTRLTVV.

The chain has TRBV6-4 and TRBJ2-7; D gene ambiguous. Deletions cut 2 bases from V and 9 bases from J, with 8 bases between. CDR1 is MRHNA and CDR2 is SNTAGT in the germline V gene. The CDR3 sequence is 11 residues long. CDR3 nucleotide sequence: TGTGCCAGCAGTGACGCATCAGGGCAGTACTTC. Residues: CASSDASGQYF.

The J gene is TRBJ1-1, the V gene TRBV5-1; the match to TRBD1 covers 9 bases. The germline gives CDR1 SGHRS, CDR2 YFSETQ. Trimming cost V 3 bases and J 1 base; bases outside gene matches: 1. This CDR3 comprises 14 residues. The CDR3 DNA reads TGCGCCAGCAGCTCGGACAGGGGGAACACTGAAGCTTTCTTT. This gives the protein CASSSDRGNTEAFF. Variable domain in full (rest from reference TRBV5-1 and TRBJ1-1): KAGVTQTPRYLIKTRGQQVTLSCSPISGHRSVSWYQQTPGQGLQFLFEYFSETQRNKGNFPGRFSGRQFSNSRSEMNVSTLELGDSALYLCASSSDRGNTEAFFGQGTRLTVV.

This sequence joins TRBV19 and TRBJ1-5; TRBD1 might be the D (5 bases). Trimming removed 6 bases from V and 5 bases from J, with 14 bases in between. Germline V gives CDR1 LNHDA, CDR2 SQIVND (reference sequence). There are 14 residues in the CDR3. DNA for the CDR3: TGTGCCAGTAGCCCTTGGCCAGGGTATCAGCCCCAGCATTTT. Translated: CASSPWPGYQPQHF.

The chain couples TRBV6-5 to TRBJ1-5; D unresolved. Germline CDR1 is MNHEY and CDR2 is SVGAGI. The CDR3 consists of 15 residues. Deletions cut 2 bases from V and 4 bases from J, with 12 bases between. The CDR3 region is CASSYGIGVNQPQHF. The CDR3 DNA reads TGTGCCAGCAGTTACGGAATCGGGGTAAATCAGCCCCAGCATTTT.

The genes are TRBV9 and TRBJ2-1; D gene unclear. The germline CDR1 and CDR2 sequences are SGDLS and YYNGEE. V lost 0 bases, J lost 5 bases, and 6 bases lay in between. The CDR3 runs to 13 residues. In DNA, the CDR3 is TGTGCCAGCAGCGTAGGGGCGAACAATGAGCAGTTCTTC. Protein product: CASSVGANNEQFF.

This chain links TRBV30 with TRBJ2-5; 8 bases fit TRBD1. The CDR3 contains 13 residues. J gave up 5 bases and V 5 bases, and 7 bases lay outside the gene matches. The germline gives CDR1 GTSNPN, CDR2 SVGIG (reference sequence). CDR3 nucleotide sequence: TGTGCCTGGGTTCCAGGGGGCCTCGAGACCCAGTACTTC. This gives the protein CAWVPGGLETQYF.

V usage is TRBV27 and J usage is TRBJ1-2; 9 nucleotides line up with TRBD1. Germline trimming cut 8 bases from V and 8 bases from J; bases unmatched to any gene: 12. CDR3 size: 14 residues. Germline V gene sequence: CDR1 MNHEY, CDR2 SMNVEV (reference sequence). The CDR3 DNA is TGTGCCAGCCGAAGGGGGACAGGGCAAGGCGGCTACACCTTC. It specifies CASRRGTGQGGYTF.

V and J are TRBV10-1 and TRBJ1-2; D is unclear. The CDR3 contains 13 residues. Germline lookup yields CDR1 WNHNN and CDR2 SYGVQD (reference sequence). Trimming took 0 bases from V and 5 from J, leaving 7 bases between them. CDR3 residues: CASSESGRYGYTF. The CDR3 nucleotides are TGCGCCAGCAGTGAGTCGGGGAGATATGGCTACACCTTC.

V usage is TRBV30 and J usage is TRBJ1-4, with D possibly TRBD1 on 6 matching bases. Germline V lookup: CDR1 GTSNPN, CDR2 SVGIG (reference sequence). The CDR3 consists of 14 residues. Deletions cut 1 base from V and 4 bases from J, with 10 bases between. As DNA, the CDR3 is TGTGCCTGGAGTGGACAGGTGAATAATGAAAAACTGTTTTTT. Translating it yields CAWSGQVNNEKLFF.

About this clone: The same CDR3 can be traced to other DNA sequences in this sample. This chain connects TRBV29-1 to TRBJ1-5; 7 nucleotides line up with TRBD1. Looked up from germline, CDR1 is SQVTM and CDR2 is ANQGSEA. After removal of 7 bases from V and 5 bases from J, the junction contained 5 bases not matched to a gene. There are 12 residues in the CDR3. The chain's CDR3 is CSASTGDQPQHF. The CDR3 bases are TGCAGCGCCAGTACAGGGGATCAGCCCCAGCATTTT.

This clone was detected only a few times. The rearrangement joins TRBV20-1 to TRBJ2-5, with D uncertain. The CDR3 length is 10 residues. V gave up 5 bases and J gave up 5 bases, with 6 bases separating them. Germline CDR1 DFQATT, CDR2 SNEGSKA (reference sequence). CDR3 amino acids: CSALVETQYF. For the CDR3, the DNA is TGCAGTGCTTTAGTGGAGACCCAGTACTTC.

The CDR3 here is CAWSVRWSPQQTEAFF. Written as DNA, the CDR3 is TGTGCCTGGAGTGTACGGTGGAGCCCACAACAAACTGAAGCTTTCTTT. The gene calls are TRBV30 and TRBJ1-1; D call uncertain. The CDR3 sequence is 16 residues long. The V and J ends lost 0 bases and 5 bases respectively, with 19 bases between them. Germline assignment: CDR1 GTSNPN and CDR2 SVGIG (reference sequence).

The chain combines TRBV12-3 or TRBV12-4 with TRBJ1-5; D not certain. V was pared by 6 bases and J by 9 bases, with 12 bases between. The CDR3 runs 12 residues. As DNA, the CDR3 is TGTGCCAGCAGGCCAGATCGGGGGCCCCAGCATTTT. Amino acid sequence: CASRPDRGPQHF.

The chain uses TRBV6-2 or TRBV6-3 and TRBJ2-7; D might be TRBD1 (6 bases). This CDR3 spans 15 amino acids. Per the germline V gene, CDR1 is MNHEY and CDR2 is SVGEGT. Trimming shortened V by 2 bases and J by 3 bases, and 14 bases separated the two germline ends. DNA for the CDR3: TGTGCCAGCAGTTACCCACAGGGTACGGACTACGAGCAGTACTTC. This codes for CASSYPQGTDYEQYF.

This chain links TRBV7-2 with TRBJ2-4; D is ambiguous. The length of the CDR3 is 15 residues. CDR1 is SGHTA and CDR2 is FQGNSA in the germline V gene. The ends were cut back, 4 bases at V and 1 base at J, with 11 bases in the middle. The CDR3 DNA reads as TGTGCCAGCAGCTCACTTGGGCCTGCCAAAAACATTCAGTACTTC. Translating it yields CASSSLGPAKNIQYF.

Points on this clone: The junction and the germline gene differ at one end; a read error may be behind it. The chain joins TRBV2 to TRBJ1-1; D is perhaps TRBD1 (5 bases). CDR3 length equals 14 residues. Germline V gene sequence: CDR1 SNHLY, CDR2 FYNNEI. The CDR3 nucleotides are TGTGCCAGCATTGAAGGAGGGACTAACACTGAAGCTTTCTTT. This encodes CASIEGGTNTEAFF.

This rearrangement joins TRBV29-1 to TRBJ2-1; the match to TRBD2 covers 10 bases. The junction had 9 bases not matched to a gene; V was cut back by 1 base and J by 9 bases. Germline-derived CDR1 and CDR2 are SQVTM and ANQGSEA. The CDR3 length is 15 residues. The CDR3 DNA follows: TGCAGCGTTGAAGCATGGAGCGGGGGGGCCTCTGAGCAGTTCTTC. This translates into CSVEAWSGGASEQFF.

This chain uses TRBV19 with TRBJ2-2, with D possibly being TRBD2 (7 bases). Germline-derived CDR1 and CDR2 are LNHDA and SQIVND (reference sequence). Trimming took off 9 bases at V and 6 bases at J, with 14 bases between the two ends. This CDR3 has 13 amino acids. CDR3 sequence reads: CASNREGPGELFF. CDR3 coding DNA: TGTGCCAGCAACAGGGAGGGTCCCGGGGAGCTGTTTTTT.

The chain carries TRBV30 and TRBJ1-1; 7 bases match TRBD1. The germline gives CDR1 GTSNPN, CDR2 SVGIG (reference sequence). This CDR3 contains 15 residues. J gave up 3 bases and V 2 bases, and 9 bases lay outside the gene matches. This chain's CDR3 is CAWSPTGLLDTEAFF. The CDR3 DNA sequence: TGTGCCTGGAGTCCGACAGGGTTGCTGGACACTGAAGCTTTCTTT.

The gene calls are TRBV3-1 (or the pseudogene TRBV3-2) and TRBJ1-2; D unclear. The CDR3 consists of 14 residues. Germline V gives CDR1 LGHDT, CDR2 YNNKEL (reference sequence). V gave up 1 base and J gave up 3 bases, with 9 bases separating them. CDR3 DNA: TGTGCCAGCAGCCAAGGCCTTGGGCACTATGGCTACACCTTC. Translated, it gives CASSQGLGHYGYTF.

This chain's CDR3 is CASSPLSSGIGELFF. The DNA of the CDR3 is TGTGCCAGCAGCCCTTTGAGTAGCGGTATCGGGGAGCTGTTTTTT. The chain joins TRBV3-1 (or the pseudogene TRBV3-2) to TRBJ2-2; D may be TRBD2 (6 bases). The CDR3 has 15 residues. Germline loops: CDR1 LGHDT, CDR2 YNNKEL (reference sequence). Trimming left V 4 bases short and J 7 bases short, with 16 bases between.

This clone was seen only once. This chain links TRBV18 with TRBJ1-5; D ambiguous. There are 15 residues in the CDR3. Germline V gene sequence: CDR1 KGHSH, CDR2 LQKENI. Deletions cut 2 bases from V and 7 bases from J, with 15 bases between. CDR3 region: CASSPRKGDGQPQHF. Written as DNA, the CDR3 is TGTGCCAGCTCACCAAGAAAAGGAGACGGGCAGCCCCAGCATTTT.

V and J are TRBV2 and TRBJ1-5, with unresolved D. The germline V gene has CDR1 SNHLY and CDR2 FYNNEI. This CDR3 has 13 amino acids. Deletions cut 11 bases from V and 2 bases from J, with 13 bases between. This CDR3 reads CARPAGGNQPQHF. CDR3 sequence (DNA): TGTGCCCGCCCGGCGGGAGGCAATCAGCCCCAGCATTTT.

The rearrangement uses TRBV30 and TRBJ1-2; D uncertain. Looked up from germline, CDR1 is GTSNPN and CDR2 is SVGIG (reference sequence). This CDR3 has 13 amino acids. The V and J ends lost 4 bases and 5 bases respectively, with 14 bases between them. CDR3 DNA sequence: TGTGCCTGGACACCGGGTTCCGCTTATGGCTACACCTTC. Encoded protein: CAWTPGSAYGYTF.

V and J are TRBV19 and TRBJ2-6; D may be TRBD1 (6 bases). This CDR3 spans 15 amino acids. Trimming stripped 6 bases from V and 2 bases from J, with 11 bases between. Per germline, CDR1 LNHDA and CDR2 SQIVND (reference sequence). The CDR3 protein is CASRMQGTGANVLTF. The CDR3 DNA sequence: TGTGCCAGTAGGATGCAGGGGACTGGGGCCAACGTCCTGACTTTC.